This TCR beta chain was recorded in a study of blood T cell repertoires in COVID-19. About the study: From the United States, Italy and Spain came samples of acute and convalescent COVID-19. T cells, B-cell-depleted T cells, or PBMCs supplied cDNA or gDNA.

In the source study's methods: Estimated nucleated cell counts came from reference gene primer amplification. Sequencing used immunoSEQ multiplex PCR; TCRdb keeps in-frame clones, though not all of them. V and J calls plus clone size are reproduced from that table; the DNA served to infer D and trimming. The table lists about 140,000 clones, about 89% of them singletons, with around 3% in the top ten. This receptor was obtained from a man aged 55 to 70 with active or convalescent COVID-19. The specimen sequenced was peripheral blood.

The chain's CDR3 is CASSLGTVYGYTF. The CDR3, as DNA: TGTGCCAGCAGTTTAGGGACAGTCTATGGCTACACCTTC. J is TRBJ1-2 and V is TRBV12-3 or TRBV12-4; perhaps TRBD1 as D (6 bases). This CDR3 is 13 amino acids long. V lost 1 base and J 4 bases, leaving 7 bases between the germline ends.